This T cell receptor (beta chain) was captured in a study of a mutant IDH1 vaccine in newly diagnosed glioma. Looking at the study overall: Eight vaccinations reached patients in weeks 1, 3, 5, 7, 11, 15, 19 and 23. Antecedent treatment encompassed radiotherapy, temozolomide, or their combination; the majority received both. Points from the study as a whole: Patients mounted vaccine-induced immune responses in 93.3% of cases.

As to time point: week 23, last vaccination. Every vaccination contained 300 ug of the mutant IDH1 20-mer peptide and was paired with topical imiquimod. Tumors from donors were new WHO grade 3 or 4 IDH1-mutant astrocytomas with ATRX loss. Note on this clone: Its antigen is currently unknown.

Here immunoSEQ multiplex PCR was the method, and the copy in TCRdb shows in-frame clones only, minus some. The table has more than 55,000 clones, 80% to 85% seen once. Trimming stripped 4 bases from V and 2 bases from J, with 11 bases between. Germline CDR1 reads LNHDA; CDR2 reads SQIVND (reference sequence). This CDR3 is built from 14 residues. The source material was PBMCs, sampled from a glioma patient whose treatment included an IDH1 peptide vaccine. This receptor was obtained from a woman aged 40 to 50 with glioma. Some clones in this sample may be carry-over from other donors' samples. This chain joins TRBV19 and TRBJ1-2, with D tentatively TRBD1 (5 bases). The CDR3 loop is CASSTGTLNYGYTF. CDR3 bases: TGTGCCAGTAGTACCGGGACTCTCAACTATGGCTACACCTTC.